The present T cell receptor (beta chain) was sequenced within a study of T cells expressing NK-cell markers. From the 5' RACE reads, TCRdb lists one entry per CDR3 protein and no DNA. The repertoire shows fewer than 550,000 distinct CDR3 sequences; the top ten hold over 1.1%. This CDR3 is 13 amino acids long. Germline values: CDR1 MNHNS, CDR2 SASEGT. This TCR came from a woman in her forties or fifties in good health. The chain links TRBV6-1 to TRBJ2-5; with no DNA, the TCRdb D assignment of TRBD1 cannot be verified. Sequencing was carried out using blood T cells: a sorted CD56 or NKG2C T cell subset, CD4+ or CD8+ T cells, or bulk PBMC T cells (not recorded which). The CDR3 loop reads CASRRQGQETQYF.